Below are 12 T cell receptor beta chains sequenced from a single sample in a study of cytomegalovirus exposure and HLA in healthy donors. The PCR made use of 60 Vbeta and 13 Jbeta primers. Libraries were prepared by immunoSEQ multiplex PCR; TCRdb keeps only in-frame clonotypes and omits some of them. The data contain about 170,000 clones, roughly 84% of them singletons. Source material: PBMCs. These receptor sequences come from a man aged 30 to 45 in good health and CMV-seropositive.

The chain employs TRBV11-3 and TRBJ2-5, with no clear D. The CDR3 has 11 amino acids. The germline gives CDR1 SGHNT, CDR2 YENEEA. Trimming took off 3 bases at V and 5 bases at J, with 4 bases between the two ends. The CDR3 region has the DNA TGTGCCAGCAGCTTTGCGGAGACCCAGTACTTC. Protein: CASSFAETQYF. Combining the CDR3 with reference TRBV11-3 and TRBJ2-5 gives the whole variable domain EAGVVQSPRYKIIEKKQPVAFWCNPISGHNTLYWYLQNLGQGPELLIRYENEEAVDDSQLPKDRFSAERLKGVDSTLKIQPAELGDSAVYLCASSFAETQYFGPGTRLLVL.

CDR3 sequence reads: CASSYREGNQPQHF. CDR3 bases: TGTGCCAGCAGCTACAGGGAGGGCAATCAGCCCCAGCATTTT. The chain links TRBV6-6 to TRBJ1-5, with D possibly TRBD1 on 6 matching bases. Trimming took 6 bases from V and 2 from J, leaving 11 bases between them. The germline V gene encodes CDR1 MNHNY and CDR2 SVGAGI (reference sequence). This CDR3 region has 14 residues.

The CDR3 sequence: CASSFGQYNEQFF. CDR3 DNA sequence: TGTGCCAGCAGCTTCGGACAGTACAATGAGCAGTTCTTC. The chain uses TRBV5-5 and TRBJ2-1, with D perhaps TRBD1 (6 bases). This CDR3 is built from 13 residues. Germline lookup yields CDR1 SGHKS and CDR2 YYEKEE (reference sequence). The V and J ends lost 2 bases and 4 bases respectively, with 7 bases between them.

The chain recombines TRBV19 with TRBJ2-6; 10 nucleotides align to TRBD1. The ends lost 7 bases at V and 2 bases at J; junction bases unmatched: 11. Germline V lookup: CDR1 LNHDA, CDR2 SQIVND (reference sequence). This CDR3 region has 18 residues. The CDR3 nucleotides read TGTGCCAGTAACGACCCGGGACAGGGGCTTCCTGGGGCCAACGTCCTGACTTTC. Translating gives CASNDPGQGLPGANVLTF.

DNA for the CDR3: TGTGCCAGCAGTGAAGGCGGGAGTAGGAATACGCAGTATTTT. This translates into CASSEGGSRNTQYF. V gene TRBV25-1 combines with J gene TRBJ2-3; 7 bases line up with TRBD2. This CDR3 contains 14 residues. Germline V gene lookup returns CDR1 MGHDK and CDR2 SYGVNS. The V segment lost 2 bases and the J segment 7 bases; nucleotides outside the gene matches: 6.

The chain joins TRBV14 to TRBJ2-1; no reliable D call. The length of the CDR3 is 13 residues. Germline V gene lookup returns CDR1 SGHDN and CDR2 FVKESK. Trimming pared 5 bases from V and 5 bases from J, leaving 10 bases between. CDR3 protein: CASSEGPHNEQFF. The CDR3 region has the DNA TGTGCCAGCAGCGAAGGGCCCCACAATGAGCAGTTCTTC.

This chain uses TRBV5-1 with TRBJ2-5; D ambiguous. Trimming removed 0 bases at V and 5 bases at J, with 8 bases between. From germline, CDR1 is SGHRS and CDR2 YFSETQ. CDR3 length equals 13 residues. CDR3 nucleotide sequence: TGCGCCAGCAGCTTGGGCTACGGGGAGACCCAGTACTTC. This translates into CASSLGYGETQYF.

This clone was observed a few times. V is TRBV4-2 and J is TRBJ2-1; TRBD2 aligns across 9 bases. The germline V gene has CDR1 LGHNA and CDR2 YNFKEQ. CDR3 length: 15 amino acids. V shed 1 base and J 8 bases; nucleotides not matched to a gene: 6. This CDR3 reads CASSQGGTSFHEQFF. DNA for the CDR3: TGTGCCAGCAGCCAAGGTGGGACTAGCTTCCATGAGCAGTTCTTC.

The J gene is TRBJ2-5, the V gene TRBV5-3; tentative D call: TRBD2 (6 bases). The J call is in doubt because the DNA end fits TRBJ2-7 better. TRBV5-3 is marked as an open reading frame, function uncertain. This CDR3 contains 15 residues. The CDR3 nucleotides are TGTGCCAGACCTTGGGGGAGGCTGGGGGGTTACGAGCAGTACTTC. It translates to CARPWGRLGGYEQYF.

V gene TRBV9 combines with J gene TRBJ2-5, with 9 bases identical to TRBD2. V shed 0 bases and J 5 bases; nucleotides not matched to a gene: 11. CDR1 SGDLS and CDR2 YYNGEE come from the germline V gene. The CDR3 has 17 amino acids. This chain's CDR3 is CASSVAGGRAVGETQYF. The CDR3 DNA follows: TGTGCCAGCAGCGTAGCGGGCGGGAGGGCCGTCGGGGAGACCCAGTACTTC.

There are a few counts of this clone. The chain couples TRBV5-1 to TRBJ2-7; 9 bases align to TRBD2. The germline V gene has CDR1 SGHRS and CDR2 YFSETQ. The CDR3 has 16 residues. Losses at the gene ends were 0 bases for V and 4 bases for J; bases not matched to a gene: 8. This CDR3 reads CASSLATTSGYYEQYF. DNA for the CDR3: TGCGCCAGCAGCTTGGCTACGACTAGCGGATATTACGAGCAGTACTTC.

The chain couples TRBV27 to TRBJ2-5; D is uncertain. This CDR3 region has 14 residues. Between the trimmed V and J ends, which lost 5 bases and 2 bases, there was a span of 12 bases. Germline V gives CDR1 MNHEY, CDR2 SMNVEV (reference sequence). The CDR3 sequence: CASSLLHPQETQYF. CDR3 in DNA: TGTGCCAGCAGTCTACTTCACCCTCAAGAGACCCAGTACTTC.